This T cell receptor (beta chain) was profiled in a study of chemoradiotherapy in HPV16-positive cancers. The study, taken as a whole, reports: For HPV16-positive patients, expanding HPV-responsive T cells associated with longer recurrence-free survival. The functional HPV-specific definition rests on just a couple of HPV16-positive patients.

Clones were read by immunoSEQ multiplex PCR, and TCRdb kept only the in-frame ones, dropping some. The repertoire holds 7,500 to 10,000 clones, with around 78% as singletons. On this clone: The antigen remains undetermined.

The ends were cut back, 6 bases at V and 8 bases at J, with 16 bases in the middle. The germline CDR1 and CDR2 sequences are MNHNY and SVGAGI (reference sequence). This CDR3 spans 13 amino acids. Sample acquisition took place from a patient who underwent chemoradiotherapy. This chain uses TRBV6-6 with TRBJ1-2, with D unclear. The sequence derives from a human donor with HPV-associated anogenital cancer. The CDR3 is CASSPKGGRGYTF. CDR3 DNA: TGTGCCAGCAGCCCTAAGGGAGGGAGGGGCTACACCTTC.